Shown below are 10 T cell receptor beta chains from a single sample sequenced in a study of human T cells and chemical hapten exposure. Using its own MiXCR run on the RACE reads, TCRdb lists one record per CDR3 protein. The sample records a few hundred thousand distinct CDR3 sequences, 8.6% being singletons. Time point here: pre-sensitization, week 0. Stated treatment: therapeutic diphenylcyclopropenone sensitization with weekly scalp DPC. Here the sequenced sample was whole blood, taken in connection with sensitization to the hapten diphenylcyclopropenone (DPC). These receptors originate from a woman aged 40 to 49 with alopecia areata. Some clones in this sample may be carry-over from other donors' samples.

This clonotype was found many times. The chain employs TRBV6-5 and TRBJ2-1; D unresolved. V lost 7 bases, J lost 6 bases, and 7 bases lay in between. This CDR3 is 11 amino acids long. Germline CDR1 and CDR2: MNHEY and SVGAGI. CDR3 protein: CASKISNEQFF. CDR3 nucleotide sequence: TGTGCCAGCAAAATTTCCAATGAGCAGTTCTTC.

This rearrangement joins TRBV6-1 to TRBJ1-2, with D possibly being TRBD1 (6 bases). Germline CDR1 is MNHNS and CDR2 is SASEGT. The CDR3 runs to 12 residues. V lost 7 bases and J lost 7, with 13 bases in between. The CDR3 region is CASNWDIGGYTF. The CDR3 nucleotides are TGTGCCAGCAATTGGGACATCGGTGGCTACACCTTC.

CDR3 loop: CASSRQGAGEKLFF. CDR3 DNA sequence: TGTGCCAGCAGTCGACAGGGGGCTGGAGAAAAACTGTTTTTT. V gene TRBV12-3 or TRBV12-4 combines with J gene TRBJ1-4; 10 bases are shared with TRBD1. The V segment lost 5 bases and the J segment 8 bases; nucleotides outside the gene matches: 5. The CDR3 is 14 amino acids.

This clonotype was seen a few times. The V and J genes are TRBV4-3 and TRBJ2-3, with 9 positions matching TRBD1. The CDR3 consists of 16 residues. Germline values: CDR1 LGHNA, CDR2 YSLEER. V gave up 1 base and J gave up 4 bases; unmatched junction bases: 6. CDR3 nucleotides: TGCGCCAGCAGCCAAGGACCAGGACAGGGGTCAGATACGCAGTATTTT. It encodes CASSQGPGQGSDTQYF.

This clonotype was seen a few times. The CDR3 loop is CASSTNSLTGRNTGELFF. The CDR3 nucleotides read TGTGCCAGCAGCACCAACTCTTTGACAGGGCGGAACACCGGGGAGCTGTTTTTT. The chain is built from TRBV7-9 and TRBJ2-2; TRBD1 matches 7 bases. With 5 bases clipped from V and 1 base from J, the junction kept 13 bases outside the gene matches. Looked up from germline, CDR1 is SEHNR and CDR2 is FQNEAQ (reference sequence). This CDR3 region has 18 residues.

V gene TRBV19 combines with J gene TRBJ1-2; D not certain. Trimming took off 7 bases at V and 6 bases at J, with 18 bases between the two ends. CDR1 LNHDA and CDR2 SQIVND come from the germline V gene (reference sequence). This CDR3 is built from 14 residues. The CDR3 nucleotides are TGTGCCAGTACCGGGCGGGGAGCTTCAGATGGCTACACCTTC. Its translation: CASTGRGASDGYTF.

The chain recombines TRBV15 with TRBJ2-5; D is uncertain. Trimming stripped 5 bases from V and 2 bases from J, with 12 bases between. CDR1 LNHNV and CDR2 YYDKDF come from the germline V gene (reference sequence). The CDR3 is 14 residues long. This chain's CDR3 is CATSFRGVQETQYF. The CDR3 DNA sequence: TGTGCCACCAGCTTTCGTGGGGTGCAAGAGACCCAGTACTTC.

The chain couples TRBV28 to TRBJ2-7; no definite D call. Trimming took 7 bases from V and 6 from J, leaving 13 bases between them. Germline lookup yields CDR1 MDHEN and CDR2 SYDVKM. The CDR3 totals 12 residues. CDR3 sequence (DNA): TGTGCCAGCACACTCGTAAGTGGCGAGCAGTACTTC. Its protein is CASTLVSGEQYF.

This chain joins TRBV4-2 and TRBJ2-3, with TRBD1 matching over 8 bases. V gave up 1 base and J gave up 5 bases; unmatched junction bases: 8. In germline, CDR1 is LGHNA, CDR2 YNFKEQ. The CDR3 has 16 amino acids. CDR3 coding DNA: TGTGCCAGCAGCCAAGCAGGGCAGGGGGCTCTAGATACGCAGTATTTT. It encodes CASSQAGQGALDTQYF.

This clonotype showed up many times. The gene calls are TRBV28 and TRBJ1-1; the D is unclear. V lost 5 bases to trimming and J lost 5 bases, with 15 bases between them. In germline, CDR1 is MDHEN, CDR2 SYDVKM. The CDR3 loop spans 14 amino acids. Here the CDR3 DNA reads TGTGCCAGCAGTCCCGGACCGGGAGGGACTGAAGCTTTCTTT. Translation gives CASSPGPGGTEAFF.